A single sample gave rise to the 19 T cell receptor beta chains below, sequenced in a study of blood T cells in healthy people across ages. The use of a sample-barcoded 5' primer and a J-beta primer mix characterized a second PCR of roughly 6 to 11 cycles. MiXCR, applied by TCRdb to the 5' RACE reads, yields one record per CDR3 protein. The sample lists about 1 million distinct CDR3 sequences, 35% to 50% occurring once. The sequenced sample was blood. The receptors were sampled from a woman aged 60-75 years in good health.

This clonotype has only a few counts. The chain employs TRBV7-2 and TRBJ2-3; TRBD2 is a possible D gene (6 bases). This CDR3 is built from 16 residues. Germline V gives CDR1 SGHTA, CDR2 FQGNSA. The V gene lost 5 bases and the J gene lost 1 base, with 16 bases spanning the gap. Written as DNA, the CDR3 is TGTGCCAGCAGCCCCGTAGGGGCTAGCGGCACAGATACGCAGTATTTT. Translating gives CASSPVGASGTDTQYF.

The chain is built from TRBV19 and TRBJ1-5, with D unclear. The CDR3 has 11 residues. Per the germline V gene, CDR1 is LNHDA and CDR2 is SQIVND (reference sequence). Deletions cut 5 bases from V and 7 bases from J, with 6 bases between. CDR3 residues: CASSSEQPQHF. The CDR3, as DNA: TGTGCCAGTAGTTCCGAGCAGCCCCAGCATTTT. The full variable domain, rest sourced from reference TRBV19 and TRBJ1-5, is DGGITQSPKYLFRKEGQNVTLSCEQNLNHDAMYWYRQDPGQGLRLIYYSQIVNDFQKGDIAEGYSVSREKKESFPLTVTSAQKNPTAFYLCASSSEQPQHFGDGTRLSIL.

This clonotype appeared a single time. The rearrangement uses TRBV24-1 and TRBJ2-7, with D unresolved. The CDR3 spans 13 residues. The germline gives CDR1 KGHDR, CDR2 SFDVKD. V was pared by 7 bases and J by 7 bases, with 16 bases between. The DNA of the CDR3 is TGTGCCACCAGCGTTAGCTCCTACAATGAGCAGTACTTC. The encoded protein is CATSVSSYNEQYF.

This clonotype was seen a few times. The chain is built from TRBV30 and TRBJ2-1; a weak D match, TRBD1 (7 bases). Matching the DNA end better, TRBJ2-7 makes the J call doubtful. The germline V gene encodes CDR1 GTSNPN and CDR2 SVGIG (reference sequence). CDR3 length equals 12 residues. The CDR3 coding sequence is TGTGCCTGGAGTCCCAGGGGGGACGAGCAGTACTTC. Amino acids: CAWSPRGDEQYF.

This clonotype showed up just a few times. The chain has TRBV20-1 and TRBJ2-1; TRBD2 is a possible D gene (6 bases). Between the trimmed V and J ends, which lost 2 bases and 2 bases, there was a span of 10 bases. CDR3 length: 14 residues. CDR1 is DFQATT, CDR2 SNEGSKA, per germline (reference sequence). In DNA form, the CDR3 reads TGCAGTGCTAGATCGGGAGTCACCTACAATGAGCAGTTCTTC. This codes for CSARSGVTYNEQFF.

The V gene is TRBV6-6, the J gene TRBJ2-7; the match to TRBD1 covers 7 bases. Losses at the gene ends were 5 bases for V and 3 bases for J; bases not matched to a gene: 10. Germline loops: CDR1 MNHNY, CDR2 SVGAGI (reference sequence). The CDR3 runs 15 residues. The CDR3 loop is CASSPLGNRGYEQYF. The CDR3, as DNA: TGTGCCAGCAGTCCCTTGGGAAACAGGGGCTACGAGCAGTACTTC.

The chain has TRBV27 and TRBJ2-1; TRBD2 aligns across 9 bases. CDR1 MNHEY and CDR2 SMNVEV come from the germline V gene (reference sequence). The CDR3 sequence is 17 residues long. V dropped 5 bases and J dropped 5; count of bases not matched to a gene: 13. CDR3 residues: CASSPRPRLAAHNEQFF. The CDR3 region has the DNA TGTGCCAGCAGTCCAAGACCTCGACTAGCGGCCCACAATGAGCAGTTCTTC.

The rearrangement joins TRBV11-2 to TRBJ2-4, with 11 bases fitting TRBD1. The J call may be wrong; the DNA end is better matched by TRBJ2-7. Germline loops: CDR1 SGHAT, CDR2 FQNNGV. The CDR3 is 15 residues long. In DNA, the CDR3 is TGTGCCAGCAGCTTATCACGGACAGGGGGCAGCGAGCAGTACTTC. The encoded protein is CASSLSRTGGSEQYF.

This sequence joins TRBV7-9 and TRBJ2-1, with TRBD2 identical over 8 bases. The V gene's germline CDR1 is SEHNR and CDR2 FQNEAQ (reference sequence). Losses at the gene ends were 5 bases for V and 10 bases for J; bases not matched to a gene: 7. There are 13 residues in the CDR3. CDR3 loop: CASSPVRLAEQFF. DNA of the CDR3: TGTGCCAGCAGCCCCGTAAGACTAGCGGAGCAGTTCTTC.

The CDR3 DNA reads TGTGCCAGCAGCCGCCAACAGGACTCTCTCAAAAACATTCAGTACTTC. This sequence encodes CASSRQQDSLKNIQYF. The chain carries TRBV4-2 and TRBJ2-4, with D possibly being TRBD1 or TRBD2 (5 bases each). Germline V lookup: CDR1 LGHNA, CDR2 YNFKEQ. Deletions cut 4 bases from V and 3 bases from J, with 16 bases between. The CDR3 totals 16 residues.

This clonotype occurred a few times. J is TRBJ2-1 and V is TRBV2, with 14 nucleotides matching TRBD2. After removal of 4 bases from V and 7 bases from J, the junction contained 0 bases not matched to a gene. The CDR3 totals 14 residues. Germline values: CDR1 SNHLY, CDR2 FYNNEI. The CDR3 DNA reads TGTGCCAGCAGTGGGACTAGCGGGAGGAATGAGCAGTTCTTC. This gives the protein CASSGTSGRNEQFF.

The chain employs TRBV6-4 and TRBJ1-6; the D is unclear. V was clipped by 0 bases and J by 5 bases, with 14 bases between them. Germline assignment: CDR1 MRHNA and CDR2 SNTAGT. The CDR3 is 17 residues long. The CDR3 DNA reads as TGTGCCAGCAGTGACTCTTGGTGCGAGTCCAATAATTCACCCCTCCACTTT. This encodes CASSDSWCESNNSPLHF.

The rearrangement uses TRBV5-6 and TRBJ2-7, with unresolved D. The CDR3 contains 14 residues. Germline CDR1 reads SGHDT; CDR2 reads YYEEEE. V lost 3 bases and J lost 3, with 13 bases in between. CDR3 nucleotides: TGTGCCAGCAGCTCCGCCGTGTCTTTCTACGAGCAGTACTTC. Its translation is CASSSAVSFYEQYF.

V is TRBV5-1 and J is TRBJ2-1; 10 bases are shared with TRBD2. Losses at the gene ends were 4 bases for V and 7 bases for J; bases not matched to a gene: 5. This CDR3 has 14 residues. The germline CDR1 and CDR2 sequences are SGHRS and YFSETQ. CDR3 region: CASSEGLAANEQFF. The CDR3 DNA is TGCGCCAGCAGCGAAGGACTAGCGGCTAATGAGCAGTTCTTC.

The chain recombines TRBV30 with TRBJ1-6; tentative D call: TRBD1 (6 bases). This CDR3 has 12 amino acids. From germline, CDR1 is GTSNPN and CDR2 SVGIG (reference sequence). Trimming left V 3 bases short and J 10 bases short, with 10 bases between. The CDR3 sequence is CAWSERGSPLHF. As DNA, the CDR3 is TGTGCCTGGAGCGAAAGGGGGTCACCCCTCCACTTT.

There are a few counts of this clonotype. This rearrangement joins TRBV6-5 to TRBJ2-1; D unresolved. Trimming stripped 0 bases from V and 6 bases from J, with 12 bases between. The germline gives CDR1 MNHEY, CDR2 SVGAGI. The CDR3 extends over 15 amino acids. CDR3 bases: TGTGCCAGCAGTTACTCGACGCCCAGGACCAATGAGCAGTTCTTC. Translation: CASSYSTPRTNEQFF.

V is TRBV11-1 and J is TRBJ2-3; a weak D match, TRBD1 (5 bases). The CDR3 length is 15 residues. V gave up 0 bases and J gave up 2 bases, with 9 bases separating them. The germline CDR1 and CDR2 sequences are SGHAT and FQDESV (reference sequence). CDR3 coding DNA: TGTGCCAGCAGCTTAGCTCTGGGGCCCACAGATACGCAGTATTTT. Amino acids: CASSLALGPTDTQYF. The full variable domain, rest sourced from reference TRBV11-1 and TRBJ2-3, is EAEVAQSPRYKITEKSQAVAFWCDPISGHATLYWYRQILGQGPELLVQFQDESVVDDSQLPKDRFSAERLKGVDSTLKIQPAELGDSAMYLCASSLALGPTDTQYFGPGTRLTVL.

The table lists this clonotype with a few counts. The chain recombines TRBV10-1 with TRBJ2-1; D is unclear. In germline, CDR1 is WNHNN, CDR2 SYGVQD (reference sequence). The CDR3 runs 17 residues. The ends were cut back, 5 bases at V and 0 bases at J, with 17 bases in the middle. CDR3: CASSSDLGPRSYNEQFF. As DNA, the CDR3 is TGCGCCAGCAGTAGCGATTTGGGCCCCCGCTCCTACAATGAGCAGTTCTTC.

The CDR3 region is CASTADGTGNQPQHF. The CDR3 DNA reads as TGCGCCAGCACCGCCGATGGGACAGGGAATCAGCCCCAGCATTTT. The gene calls are TRBV5-1 and TRBJ1-5, with 9 bases that match TRBD1. Germline CDR1 reads SGHRS; CDR2 reads YFSETQ. Trimming removed 6 bases from V and 4 bases from J; junction bases left unmatched: 8. The CDR3 consists of 15 residues.